Detailed here is one T cell receptor (beta chain). Its target is unknown. The data were taken from a study of graft-versus-host responses after intestinal transplantation. Trimming cost V 10 bases and J 3 bases, with 16 bases left between them. The CDR3 is made up of 14 amino acids. Germline V CDR1 and CDR2: MNHEY, SVGAGI. The data were produced by immunoSEQ multiplex PCR, yet TCRdb's version contains in-frame clones alone and is incomplete. The sample includes more than 90,000 clones, roughly 92% of them seen just once. This receptor was taken from a human donor who was the organ donor for an intestinal transplant. The V and J genes are TRBV6-5 and TRBJ1-5; possible D gene TRBD1, 5 bases. This specimen was unstimulated CD4+ T cells sorted from spleen or lymph node cells, taken before transplant. The CDR3 DNA is TGTGCCACCAATGTCGACAGCCTCAATCAGCCCCAGCATTTT. Amino acids: CATNVDSLNQPQHF.